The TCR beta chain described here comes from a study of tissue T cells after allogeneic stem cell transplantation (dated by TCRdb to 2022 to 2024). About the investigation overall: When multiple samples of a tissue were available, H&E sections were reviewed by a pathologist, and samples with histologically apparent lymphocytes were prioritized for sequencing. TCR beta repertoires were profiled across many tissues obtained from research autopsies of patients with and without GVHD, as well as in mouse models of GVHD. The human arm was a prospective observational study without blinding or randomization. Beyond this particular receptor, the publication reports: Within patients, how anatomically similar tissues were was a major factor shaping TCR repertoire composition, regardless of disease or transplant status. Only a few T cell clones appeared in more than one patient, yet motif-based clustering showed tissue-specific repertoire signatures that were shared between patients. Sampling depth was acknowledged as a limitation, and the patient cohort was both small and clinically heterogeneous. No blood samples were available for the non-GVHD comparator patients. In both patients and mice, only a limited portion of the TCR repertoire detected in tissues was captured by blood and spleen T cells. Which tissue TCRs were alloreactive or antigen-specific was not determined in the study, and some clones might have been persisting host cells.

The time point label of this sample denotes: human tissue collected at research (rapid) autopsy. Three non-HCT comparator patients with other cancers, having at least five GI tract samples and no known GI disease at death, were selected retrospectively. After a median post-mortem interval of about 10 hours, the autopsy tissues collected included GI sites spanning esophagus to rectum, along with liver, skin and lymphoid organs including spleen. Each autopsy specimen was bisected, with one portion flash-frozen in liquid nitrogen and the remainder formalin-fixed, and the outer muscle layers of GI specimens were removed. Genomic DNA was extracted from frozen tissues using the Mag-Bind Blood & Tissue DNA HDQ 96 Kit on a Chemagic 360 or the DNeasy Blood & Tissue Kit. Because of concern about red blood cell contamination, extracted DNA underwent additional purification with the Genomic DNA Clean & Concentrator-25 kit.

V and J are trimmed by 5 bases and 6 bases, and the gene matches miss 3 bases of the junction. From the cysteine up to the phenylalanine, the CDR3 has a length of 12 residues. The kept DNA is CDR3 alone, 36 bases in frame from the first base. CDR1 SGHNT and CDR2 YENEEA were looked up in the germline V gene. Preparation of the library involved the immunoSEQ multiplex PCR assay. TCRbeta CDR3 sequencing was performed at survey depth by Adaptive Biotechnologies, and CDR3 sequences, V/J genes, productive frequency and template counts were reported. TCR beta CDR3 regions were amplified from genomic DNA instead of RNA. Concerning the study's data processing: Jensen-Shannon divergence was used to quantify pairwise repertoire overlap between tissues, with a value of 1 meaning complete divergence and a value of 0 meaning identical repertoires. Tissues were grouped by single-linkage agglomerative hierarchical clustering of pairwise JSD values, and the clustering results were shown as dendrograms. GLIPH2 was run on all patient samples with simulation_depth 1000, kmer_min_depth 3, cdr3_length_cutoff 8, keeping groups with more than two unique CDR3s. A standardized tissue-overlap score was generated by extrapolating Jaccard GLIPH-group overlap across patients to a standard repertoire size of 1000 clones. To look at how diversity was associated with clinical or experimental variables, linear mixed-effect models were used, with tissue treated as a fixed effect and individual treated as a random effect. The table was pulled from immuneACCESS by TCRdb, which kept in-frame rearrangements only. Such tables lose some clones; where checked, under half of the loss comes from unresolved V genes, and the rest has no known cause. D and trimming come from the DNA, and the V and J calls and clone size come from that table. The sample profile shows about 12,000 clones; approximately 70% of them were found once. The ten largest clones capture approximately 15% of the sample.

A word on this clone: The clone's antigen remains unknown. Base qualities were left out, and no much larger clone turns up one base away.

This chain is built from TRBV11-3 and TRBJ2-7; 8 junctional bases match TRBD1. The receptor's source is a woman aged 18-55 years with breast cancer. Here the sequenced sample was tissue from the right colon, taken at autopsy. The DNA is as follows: TGTGCCAGCAGCCCACAGGGGGGCGAGCAGTACTTC. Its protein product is CASSPQGGEQYF.